The 8 T cell receptor beta chains reported below all come from one sample, sequenced in a study of cytomegalovirus exposure and HLA in healthy donors. PCR was performed using 60 Vbeta and 13 Jbeta primers. The protocol was immunoSEQ multiplex PCR, while the TCRdb copy is restricted to in-frame clones and leaves out a portion. Among 120,000 to 150,000 clones listed, over 80% were seen once. Sequenced input: PBMCs. The receptors were gathered from a female donor in good health and CMV-seronegative.

This clone was recorded a few times. The gene calls are TRBV5-1 and TRBJ1-1, with TRBD1 as a possible D gene (6 bases). V was cut by 0 bases and J by 0 bases, with 9 bases left in between. This CDR3 has 15 amino acids. CDR1 is SGHRS, CDR2 YFSETQ, per germline. CDR3 amino acids: CASSLVAGVNTEAFF. CDR3 DNA sequence: TGCGCCAGCAGCTTGGTGGCAGGGGTGAACACTGAAGCTTTCTTT.

V and J are TRBV4-2 and TRBJ1-2, with 7 positions matching TRBD1. The trim removed 0 bases at V and 7 bases at J, leaving 5 bases unmatched. The length of the CDR3 is 14 residues. Germline CDR1 is LGHNA and CDR2 is YNFKEQ. The CDR3 is CASSQDKGALGYTF. In nucleotides, the CDR3 is TGTGCCAGCAGCCAAGATAAGGGGGCGCTTGGCTACACCTTC.

The V and J genes are TRBV19 and TRBJ2-1, with a weak D call TRBD1 (5 bases). Deletions cut 7 bases from V and 2 bases from J, with 12 bases between. In germline, CDR1 is LNHDA, CDR2 SQIVND (reference sequence). The CDR3 spans 14 residues. CDR3 DNA sequence: TGTGCCAGTATGCCAGGGTATGCCTACAATGAGCAGTTCTTC. Its translation is CASMPGYAYNEQFF.

The rearrangement joins TRBV19 to TRBJ2-5; D gene uncertain. The CDR3 spans 13 residues. Trimming pared 7 bases from V and 2 bases from J, leaving 11 bases between. In germline, CDR1 is LNHDA, CDR2 SQIVND (reference sequence). The CDR3 nucleotides read TGTGCCAGTACCGATGGGCAGCAAGAGACCCAGTACTTC. Residues: CASTDGQQETQYF. The complete variable domain, with remaining parts taken from reference TRBV19 and TRBJ2-5, reads DGGITQSPKYLFRKEGQNVTLSCEQNLNHDAMYWYRQDPGQGLRLIYYSQIVNDFQKGDIAEGYSVSREKKESFPLTVTSAQKNPTAFYLCASTDGQQETQYFGPGTRLLVL.

Here the CDR3 DNA reads TGTGCCAGCAGTGACCCGGGACTAGCGGGAGAGAGGTTTGAGACCCAGTACTTC. The encoded protein is CASSDPGLAGERFETQYF. The chain couples TRBV25-1 to TRBJ2-5; 14 bases are shared with TRBD2. The junction had 11 bases not matched to a gene; V was cut back by 3 bases and J by 5 bases. This CDR3 comprises 18 residues. Germline-derived CDR1 and CDR2 are MGHDK and SYGVNS.

This clone was observed a single time. The rearrangement joins TRBV5-8 to TRBJ1-1; D is perhaps TRBD1 (5 bases). Trimming shortened V by 1 base and J by 1 base, and 5 bases separated the two germline ends. Germline lookup yields CDR1 SGHTS and CDR2 YDEGEE. This CDR3 is built from 13 residues. The CDR3 spells CASSLTGNTEAFF. The CDR3 DNA reads TGTGCCAGCAGCTTGACAGGGAACACTGAAGCTTTCTTT.

The chain is built from TRBV4-1 and TRBJ1-3; D remains unclear. V lost 0 bases, J lost 7 bases, and 7 bases lay in between. The CDR3 length is 13 residues. Germline assignment: CDR1 MGHRA and CDR2 YSYEKL. The CDR3 bases are TGCGCCAGCAGCCAAGACTTCCAGAACACCATATATTTT. Its translation is CASSQDFQNTIYF.

Here the CDR3 reads CASSQGMGLTDNEQFF. In DNA form, the CDR3 reads TGCGCCAGCAGCCAAGGAATGGGACTAACCGACAATGAGCAGTTCTTC. The chain carries TRBV4-1 and TRBJ2-1, with 7 bases fitting TRBD2. Germline CDR1 and CDR2: MGHRA and YSYEKL. The V segment lost 1 base and the J segment 5 bases; nucleotides outside the gene matches: 8. There are 16 residues in the CDR3.